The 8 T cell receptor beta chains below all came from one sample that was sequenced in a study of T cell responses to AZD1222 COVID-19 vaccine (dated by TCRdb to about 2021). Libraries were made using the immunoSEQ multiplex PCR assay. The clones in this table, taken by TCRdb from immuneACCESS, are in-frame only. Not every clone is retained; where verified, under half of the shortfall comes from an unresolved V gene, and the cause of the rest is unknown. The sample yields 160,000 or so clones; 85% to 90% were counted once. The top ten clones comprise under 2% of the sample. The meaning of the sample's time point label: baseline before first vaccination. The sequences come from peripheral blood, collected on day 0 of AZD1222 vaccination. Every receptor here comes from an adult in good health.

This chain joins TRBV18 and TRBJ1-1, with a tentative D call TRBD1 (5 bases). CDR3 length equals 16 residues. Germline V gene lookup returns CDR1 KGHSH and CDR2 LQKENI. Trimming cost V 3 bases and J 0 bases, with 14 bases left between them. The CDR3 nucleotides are TGTGCCAGCTCACCCAACTGGGGCGGCATGAACACTGAAGCTTTCTTT. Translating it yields CASSPNWGGMNTEAFF.

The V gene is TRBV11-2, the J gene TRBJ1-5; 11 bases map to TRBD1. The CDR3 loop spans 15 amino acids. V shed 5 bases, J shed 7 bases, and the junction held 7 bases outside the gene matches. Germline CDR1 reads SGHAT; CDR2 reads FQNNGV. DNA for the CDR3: TGTGCCAGCAGCATCGGACAGGGGGCATGGCAGCCCCAGCATTTT. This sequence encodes CASSIGQGAWQPQHF.

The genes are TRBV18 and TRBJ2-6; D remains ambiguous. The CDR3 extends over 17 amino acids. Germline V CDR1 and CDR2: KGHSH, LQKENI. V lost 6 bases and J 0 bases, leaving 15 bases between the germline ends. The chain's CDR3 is CASSPGGPLSGANVLTF. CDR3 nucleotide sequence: TGTGCCAGCTCCCCCGGCGGACCACTCTCTGGGGCCAACGTCCTGACTTTC.

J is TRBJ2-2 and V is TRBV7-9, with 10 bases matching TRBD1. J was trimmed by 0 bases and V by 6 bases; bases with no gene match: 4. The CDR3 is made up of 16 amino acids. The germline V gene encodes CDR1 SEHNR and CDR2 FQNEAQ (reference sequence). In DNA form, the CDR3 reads TGTGCCAGCAGGGGGACAGGGGCTCCGAACACCGGGGAGCTGTTTTTT. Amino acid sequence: CASRGTGAPNTGELFF.

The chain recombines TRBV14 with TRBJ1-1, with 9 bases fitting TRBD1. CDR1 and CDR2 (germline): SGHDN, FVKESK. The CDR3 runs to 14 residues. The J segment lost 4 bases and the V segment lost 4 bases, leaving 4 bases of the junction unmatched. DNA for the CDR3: TGTGCCAGCAGCCTGGACAGGGGTGGCACTGAAGCTTTCTTT. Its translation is CASSLDRGGTEAFF.

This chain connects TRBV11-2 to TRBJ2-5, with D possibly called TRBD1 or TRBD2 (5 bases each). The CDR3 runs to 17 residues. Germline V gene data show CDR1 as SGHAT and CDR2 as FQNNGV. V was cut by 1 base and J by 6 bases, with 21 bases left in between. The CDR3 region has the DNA TGTGCCAGCAGCTTAGCCCCCGGGGCCCAGCGCGGGCAGACCCAGTACTTC. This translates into CASSLAPGAQRGQTQYF. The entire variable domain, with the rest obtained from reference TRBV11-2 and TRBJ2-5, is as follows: EAGVAQSPRYKIIEKRQSVAFWCNPISGHATLYWYQQILGQGPKLLIQFQNNGVVDDSQLPKDRFSAERLKGVDSTLKIQPAKLEDSAVYLCASSLAPGAQRGQTQYFGPGTRLLVL.

For the CDR3, the DNA is TGTGCCAGCAGTCCGAGACAGGGTTCCTACAATGAGCAGTTCTTC. As protein: CASSPRQGSYNEQFF. The chain is built from TRBV6-5 and TRBJ2-1; 7 bases are a match to TRBD1. V was pared by 5 bases and J by 1 base, with 5 bases of the junction left unmatched. CDR3 length equals 15 residues. In germline, CDR1 is MNHEY, CDR2 SVGAGI.

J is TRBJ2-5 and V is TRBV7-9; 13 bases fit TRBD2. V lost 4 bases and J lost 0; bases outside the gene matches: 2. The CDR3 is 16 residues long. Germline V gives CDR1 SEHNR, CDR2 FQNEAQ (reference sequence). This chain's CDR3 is CASSSGTSGNQETQYF. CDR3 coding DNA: TGTGCCAGCAGCTCGGGGACTAGCGGGAACCAAGAGACCCAGTACTTC.